The 24 T cell receptor beta chains below all came from one sample that was sequenced in a study of T cells in Graves' hyperthyroidism and ophthalmopathy. RNA transcripts provided the source from which TCR beta CDR3 regions were amplified. When the TCR CDR3 underwent first-round RT-PCR, the HTBI primer set was used. MiXCR, run by TCRdb on the multiplex PCR reads, gives a single entry per CDR3 protein. The table shows approximately 330,000 distinct CDR3 sequences, with roughly a fifth occurring only once. The specimen sequenced was blood. These receptors all come from a woman aged 45-60 years with Graves' hyperthyroidism.

This chain links TRBV3-1 with TRBJ1-5; D gene ambiguous. This CDR3 has 13 amino acids. Germline assignment: CDR1 LGHDT and CDR2 YNNKEL (reference sequence). Trimming removed 1 base at V and 7 bases at J, with 8 bases between. For the CDR3, the DNA is TGTGCCAGCAGCCAAGCCCGGGCCCAGCCCCAGCATTTT. It translates to CASSQARAQPQHF.

This chain links TRBV20-1 with TRBJ1-5, with TRBD1 matching 9 bases. Germline V lookup: CDR1 DFQATT, CDR2 SNEGSKA (reference sequence). J gave up 3 bases and V 0 bases, and 6 bases lay outside the gene matches. The CDR3 runs 16 residues. CDR3 in amino acids: CSARDRRTGDNQPQHF. In DNA form, the CDR3 reads TGCAGTGCTAGAGATCGTAGGACAGGGGACAATCAGCCCCAGCATTTT.

The DNA for the CDR3 is TGTGCCAGCAAGTTTTTTGGTGACAGGGGCACAGATACGCAGTATTTT. This gives the protein CASKFFGDRGTDTQYF. This chain uses TRBV6-1 with TRBJ2-3; 7 bases match TRBD1. The CDR3 consists of 16 residues. The V and J ends lost 7 bases and 1 base, in that order; junction bases with no gene match: 11. From germline, CDR1 is MNHNS and CDR2 SASEGT.

This clonotype was seen ten or more times. V usage is TRBV27 and J usage is TRBJ1-2; 8 bases map to TRBD1. Germline V gene lookup returns CDR1 MNHEY and CDR2 SMNVEV (reference sequence). V was clipped by 5 bases and J by 1 base; unmatched bases: 6. CDR3 length: 15 residues. The chain's CDR3 is CASSIQGAFNYGYTF. DNA of the CDR3: TGTGCCAGCAGTATTCAGGGGGCATTTAACTATGGCTACACCTTC.

This clonotype was seen only a few times. The V gene is TRBV5-6, the J gene TRBJ2-1, with a possible D match to TRBD1 (5 bases). Per germline, CDR1 SGHDT and CDR2 YYEEEE. CDR3 size: 12 residues. V was shortened by 6 bases and J by 9 bases, with 13 bases between the two germline ends. CDR3 sequence reads: CASTPTGAEQFF. The CDR3 region has the DNA TGTGCCAGCACCCCCACTGGGGCTGAGCAGTTCTTC.

This clonotype was recorded many times. V and J are TRBV18 and TRBJ2-7, with 9 bases matching TRBD1. The V segment lost 3 bases and the J segment 3 bases; nucleotides outside the gene matches: 3. Germline CDR1 and CDR2: KGHSH and LQKENI. CDR3 size: 14 residues. The CDR3 nucleotides are TGTGCCAGCTCACCTCCGGGACAGGGCTACGAGCAGTACTTC. Residues: CASSPPGQGYEQYF.

This clonotype has ten or more counts. This chain links TRBV6-2 or TRBV6-3 with TRBJ2-1; D perhaps matches TRBD1 (5 bases). The CDR3 sequence is 15 residues long. The germline V gene encodes CDR1 MNHEY and CDR2 SVGEGT. The V end lost 0 bases, the J end lost 9 bases, and 15 bases lay between the germline ends. The CDR3 nucleotides read TGTGCCAGCAGTTACTCGAACGCAGGGCGATTTGAGCAGTTCTTC. As protein: CASSYSNAGRFEQFF.

At least ten counts were recorded for this clonotype. V usage is TRBV7-3 and J usage is TRBJ2-5; the D is unclear. The CDR3 is 13 amino acids. Germline V gene lookup returns CDR1 SGHTA and CDR2 FQGTGA. Trimming removed 7 bases at V and 5 bases at J, with 14 bases between. In DNA form, the CDR3 reads TGTGCCAGCAACTCCGGTTCGATCGAGACCCAGTACTTC. This codes for CASNSGSIETQYF.

J is TRBJ2-1 and V is TRBV6-1, with TRBD2 identical over 11 bases. Germline-derived CDR1 and CDR2 are MNHNS and SASEGT. V lost 10 bases and J lost 7; bases outside the gene matches: 9. The CDR3 is 14 amino acids. CDR3 sequence reads: CATSSLAGENEQFF. The CDR3 DNA is TGTGCCACCTCTTCACTAGCGGGGGAAAATGAGCAGTTCTTC.

This clonotype came up many times. This chain uses TRBV6-5 with TRBJ2-7; a possible D gene is TRBD1 (6 bases). The CDR3 runs 15 residues. Per germline, CDR1 MNHEY and CDR2 SVGAGI. The ends were cut back, 2 bases at V and 0 bases at J, with 11 bases in the middle. The CDR3 loop reads CASSYATGSSYEQYF. For the CDR3, the DNA is TGTGCCAGCAGTTACGCCACAGGGAGCTCCTACGAGCAGTACTTC.

This clonotype has only a few counts. The chain combines TRBV30 with TRBJ1-3; TRBD1 matches at 8 bases. The CDR3 is 16 residues long. V lost 0 bases to trimming and J lost 3 bases; unmatched junction nucleotides: 7. Germline-derived CDR1 and CDR2 are GTSNPN and SVGIG (reference sequence). The CDR3 DNA reads TGTGCCTGGAGTGTACAGGGGGGTACGGGTGGAAACACCATATATTTT. This gives the protein CAWSVQGGTGGNTIYF.

This rearrangement joins TRBV7-9 to TRBJ2-1, with 10 bases fitting TRBD2. Trimming removed 5 bases from V and 7 bases from J; junction bases left unmatched: 14. Germline-derived CDR1 and CDR2 are SEHNR and FQNEAQ (reference sequence). This CDR3 region has 17 residues. CDR3 protein: CASSHLFGDSGRNEQFF. Written as DNA, the CDR3 is TGTGCCAGCAGCCATCTTTTTGGGGATAGCGGGAGGAATGAGCAGTTCTTC.

This clonotype appeared once. V is TRBV7-2 and J is TRBJ2-1; D might be TRBD1 (6 bases). Trimming pared 3 bases from V and 6 bases from J, leaving 12 bases between. This CDR3 has 14 residues. Germline-derived CDR1 and CDR2 are SGHTA and FQGNSA. The CDR3 DNA sequence: TGTGCCAGCAGCTTGATGACAGGACCCAATGAGCAGTTCTTC. It encodes CASSLMTGPNEQFF.

The chain recombines TRBV30 with TRBJ1-3; 9 nucleotides match TRBD1. The J segment lost 7 bases and the V segment lost 3 bases, leaving 4 bases of the junction unmatched. In germline, CDR1 is GTSNPN, CDR2 SVGIG (reference sequence). The CDR3 consists of 13 residues. The CDR3 loop reads CAWRDRGSNTIYF. The CDR3 coding sequence is TGTGCCTGGAGGGACAGGGGAAGCAACACCATATATTTT.

The chain has TRBV19 and TRBJ2-2; D call uncertain. The V and J ends lost 7 bases and 5 bases respectively, with 8 bases between them. CDR3 length: 12 amino acids. Germline V gene data show CDR1 as LNHDA and CDR2 as SQIVND (reference sequence). The CDR3 DNA is TGTGCCAGTACGAAGAAGACCGGGGAGCTGTTTTTT. This sequence encodes CASTKKTGELFF.

This clonotype occurred many times. CDR3 DNA sequence: TGTGCCAGCTCACGTCTCGACAGGGGAAACATTCAGTACTTC. It yields the protein CASSRLDRGNIQYF. The genes are TRBV18 and TRBJ2-4; TRBD1 matches at 8 bases. Unmatched junction bases numbered 5, after V lost 4 bases and J lost 6 bases. This CDR3 has 14 amino acids. The germline V gene encodes CDR1 KGHSH and CDR2 LQKENI.

This sequence joins TRBV20-1 and TRBJ1-2; possible D gene TRBD1, 5 bases. Trimming left V 0 bases short and J 3 bases short, with 14 bases between. The CDR3 extends over 15 amino acids. CDR1 DFQATT and CDR2 SNEGSKA come from the germline V gene (reference sequence). The DNA for the CDR3 is TGCAGTGCTAGAGATCGGATCAGGGCCCACTATGGCTACACCTTC. Translated, it gives CSARDRIRAHYGYTF.

This clonotype was detected many times. The chain uses TRBV6-1 and TRBJ1-6; D may be TRBD1 (5 bases). CDR3 size: 17 residues. The germline CDR1 and CDR2 sequences are MNHNS and SASEGT. V gave up 6 bases and J gave up 6 bases, with 21 bases separating them. CDR3 residues: CASRTQPRQGLNSPLHF. The CDR3 region has the DNA TGTGCCAGCAGGACACAGCCTCGCCAGGGTCTTAATTCACCCCTCCACTTT.

This clonotype was recorded a few times. This chain links TRBV3-1 with TRBJ1-1, with 8 positions matching TRBD1. Germline CDR1 and CDR2: LGHDT and YNNKEL (reference sequence). This CDR3 has 15 amino acids. The trim removed 1 base at V and 6 bases at J, leaving 7 bases unmatched. This chain's CDR3 is CASSQVRTGKAEAFF. The CDR3 nucleotides read TGTGCCAGCAGCCAAGTTAGGACAGGGAAGGCTGAAGCTTTCTTT.

This clonotype has ten or more counts. The V call is TRBV13, the J call TRBJ2-7; 11 bases align to TRBD2. V lost 1 base, J lost 3 bases, and 14 bases stayed unmatched. The CDR3 spans 19 residues. CDR1 is PRHDT and CDR2 is FYEKMQ in the germline V gene (reference sequence). This chain's CDR3 is CASSLAGLLAGVRDYEQYF. The CDR3 DNA reads TGTGCCAGCAGCTTAGCCGGTTTACTAGCGGGAGTTCGTGACTACGAGCAGTACTTC.

This clonotype was found many times. V is TRBV5-1 and J is TRBJ1-1, with unresolved D. The CDR3 totals 14 residues. CDR1 and CDR2 (germline): SGHRS, YFSETQ. V shed 0 bases and J shed 4 bases, with 10 bases lying between them. CDR3 sequence (DNA): TGCGCCAGCAGCTTGGCGGCGGCTGGCACTGAAGCTTTCTTT. Its protein product is CASSLAAAGTEAFF.

The chain recombines TRBV7-9 with TRBJ2-2; the D gene is possibly TRBD1 (6 bases). Germline V gene data show CDR1 as SEHNR and CDR2 as FQNEAQ (reference sequence). The CDR3 has 14 residues. The ends were cut back, 1 base at V and 3 bases at J, with 6 bases in the middle. The CDR3 spells CASSLGTDTGELFF. CDR3 in DNA: TGTGCCAGCAGCTTAGGGACAGACACCGGGGAGCTGTTTTTT.

The chain employs TRBV5-6 and TRBJ2-3, with 14 bases fitting TRBD2. Germline assignment: CDR1 SGHDT and CDR2 YYEEEE. This CDR3 has 15 residues. The junction had 8 bases not matched to a gene; V was cut back by 4 bases and J by 10 bases. The CDR3 region is CASSKTGTSGSAQYF. The CDR3 DNA follows: TGTGCCAGCAGCAAAACCGGGACTAGCGGGAGTGCGCAGTATTTT.

A few counts support this clonotype. The V call is TRBV10-2, the J call TRBJ2-2; D is possibly TRBD1 (5 bases). CDR1 is WSHSY, CDR2 SAAADI, per germline. This CDR3 contains 14 residues. The V gene lost 7 bases and the J gene lost 2 bases, with 11 bases spanning the gap. In DNA, the CDR3 is TGCGCCAGCACCCGGACATTTAACACCGGGGAGCTGTTTTTT. This sequence encodes CASTRTFNTGELFF.